The 10 T cell receptor beta chains presented below share a single source sample, sequenced in a study of T cells in Graves' hyperthyroidism and ophthalmopathy (dated by TCRdb to about 2019). The receptor library was made with multiplex PCR. These reads were obtained on an Illumina HiSeq 2000. Amplification of TCR beta CDR3 regions was carried out from RNA transcripts. The TCR CDR3 was subjected to a first round of RT-PCR using the HTBI primer set and the Qiagen OneStep RT-PCR kit. Using fastp trimming at Q25 and MiXCR clonotype assembly, TCRdb reanalyzed the public sequencing data and kept in-frame beta chains. All rows with the same CDR3 protein become a single entry with the most common DNA and genes. For this sample there are hundreds of thousands of distinct CDR3 sequences; roughly 15% appear just once. The ten largest clones add up to roughly 4.5% of the sample. The sample taken for sequencing was blood. The receptors originated from a woman aged 40 to 50 with Graves' ophthalmopathy.

This clonotype has a handful of counts. This chain connects TRBV6-2 or TRBV6-3 to TRBJ1-2; 7 nucleotides line up with TRBD1. The CDR3 runs to 18 residues. Germline CDR1 and CDR2: MNHEY and SVGEGT. The V gene end was trimmed by 4 bases and the J gene end by 0 bases; junction bases not matched to a gene: 14. CDR3 residues: CASSSLRDSSKANYGYTF. The CDR3 coding sequence is TGTGCCAGCAGTTCCCTCCGGGACAGCTCAAAAGCTAACTATGGCTACACCTTC.

The chain recombines TRBV28 with TRBJ1-2; 7 positions match TRBD1. V shed 3 bases and J 6 bases; nucleotides not matched to a gene: 7. This CDR3 is 14 amino acids long. From germline, CDR1 is MDHEN and CDR2 SYDVKM. CDR3 in amino acids: CASSFSRGSHGYTF. As DNA, the CDR3 is TGTGCCAGCAGTTTCTCCAGGGGGTCCCATGGCTACACCTTC.

The CDR3 DNA reads TGTGCCAGCAGTTTCCGACAGGGGTTAGTTCCTAGCGGGGTTCCTGGGGCCAACGTCCTGACTTTC. Amino acids: CASSFRQGLVPSGVPGANVLTF. V and J are TRBV12-3 or TRBV12-4 and TRBJ2-6, with a weak D call TRBD2 (9 bases). CDR3 length: 22 amino acids. Between the trimmed V and J ends, which lost 3 bases and 2 bases, there was a span of 29 bases.

This clonotype was counted ten times or more. The chain couples TRBV6-2 or TRBV6-3 to TRBJ1-6, with a tentative D call TRBD1 (5 bases). The CDR3 contains 17 residues. Trimming took off 7 bases at V and 3 bases at J, with 19 bases between the two ends. Germline CDR1 reads MNHEY; CDR2 reads SVGEGT. CDR3 loop: CASTERSRAIYNSPLHF. The CDR3 coding sequence is TGTGCCAGCACCGAGAGGTCCAGGGCCATCTATAATTCACCCCTCCACTTT.

This clonotype was counted many times. The V call is TRBV19, the J call TRBJ2-7, with D unresolved. The ends were cut back, 4 bases at V and 0 bases at J, with 16 bases in the middle. CDR3 length equals 16 residues. Germline loops: CDR1 LNHDA, CDR2 SQIVND (reference sequence). CDR3 residues: CASSTSLGMGSYEQYF. CDR3 coding DNA: TGTGCCAGTAGTACCTCACTTGGCATGGGCTCCTACGAGCAGTACTTC.

This clonotype was observed at least ten times. The chain recombines TRBV28 with TRBJ1-2; 8 bases line up with TRBD1. Unmatched junction bases numbered 2, after V lost 4 bases and J lost 1 base. This CDR3 has 14 amino acids. Germline CDR1 is MDHEN and CDR2 is SYDVKM. CDR3 sequence reads: CASSSRGRNYGYTF. The CDR3 DNA reads TGTGCCAGCAGTTCCAGGGGGCGTAACTATGGCTACACCTTC.

At least ten counts were recorded for this clonotype. This CDR3 reads CSVLFQGETQYF. The CDR3 nucleotides read TGCAGCGTTTTATTTCAGGGAGAGACCCAGTACTTC. The genes are TRBV29-1 and TRBJ2-5; a weak D match, TRBD1 (5 bases). Trimming cost V 5 bases and J 4 bases, with 11 bases left between them. The CDR3 loop spans 12 amino acids. Germline CDR1 SQVTM, CDR2 ANQGSEA.

This rearrangement joins TRBV11-2 to TRBJ2-7; D remains unclear. Germline CDR1 reads SGHAT; CDR2 reads FQNNGV. The CDR3 runs to 13 residues. Trimming left V 4 bases short and J 7 bases short, with 14 bases between. The CDR3 coding sequence is TGTGCCAGCAGCTCCACCCCTGGTGAAGAGCAGTACTTC. It translates to CASSSTPGEEQYF.

The table lists this clonotype with a few counts. The chain joins TRBV6-2 or TRBV6-3 to TRBJ2-7; 12 bases align to TRBD1. The CDR3 runs to 14 residues. CDR1 and CDR2 from the germline V gene are MNHEY and SVGEGT. J gave up 5 bases and V 5 bases, and 4 bases lay outside the gene matches. The CDR3 reads CASSDGTGGHEQYF. CDR3 in DNA: TGTGCCAGCAGTGACGGGACAGGGGGCCACGAGCAGTACTTC.

This clonotype appeared many times. The chain has TRBV10-3 and TRBJ2-5, with TRBD1 matching over 8 bases. The trim removed 0 bases at V and 4 bases at J, leaving 7 bases unmatched. Per the germline V gene, CDR1 is ENHRY and CDR2 is SYGVKD. The CDR3 extends over 16 amino acids. CDR3 bases: TGTGCCATCAGTGAGTCGAGGACAGGGAAAGCAGAGACCCAGTACTTC. It encodes CAISESRTGKAETQYF.